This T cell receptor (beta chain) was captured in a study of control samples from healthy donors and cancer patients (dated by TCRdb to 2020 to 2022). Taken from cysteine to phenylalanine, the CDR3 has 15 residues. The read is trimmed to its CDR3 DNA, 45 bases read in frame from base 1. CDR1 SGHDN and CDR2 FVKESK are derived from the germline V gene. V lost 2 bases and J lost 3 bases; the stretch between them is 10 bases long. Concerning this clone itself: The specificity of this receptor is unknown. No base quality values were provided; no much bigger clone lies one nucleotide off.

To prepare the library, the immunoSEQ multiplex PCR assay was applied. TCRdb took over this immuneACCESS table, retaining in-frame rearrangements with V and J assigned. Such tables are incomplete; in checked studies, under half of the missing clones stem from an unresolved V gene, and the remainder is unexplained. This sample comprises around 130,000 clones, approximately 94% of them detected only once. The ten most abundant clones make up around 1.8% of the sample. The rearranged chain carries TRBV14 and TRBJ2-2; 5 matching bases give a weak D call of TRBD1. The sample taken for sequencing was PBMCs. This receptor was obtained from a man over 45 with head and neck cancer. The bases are TGTGCCAGCAGCCAAAGGACACCCCACACCGGGGAGCTGTTTTTT. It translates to CASSQRTPHTGELFF.